Sequencing of this T cell receptor (beta chain) was carried out in a study of OX40 agonist ivuxolimab in advanced cancers. About the research overall: Clinicians treated patients with ivuxolimab, an agonistic anti-OX40 (CD134) antibody. Six ivuxolimab dose levels, 0.01 to 10 mg/kg, were given intravenously every 2 weeks. Study-level points and caveats: Some patients without response likewise showed low normalized clonal expansion. Averaged across samples, CD8+ T cells carried more expanded clones than CD4+ did.

In the case of this clone: The antigen is unknown.

CDR1 MDHEN and CDR2 SYDVKM come from the germline V gene. The CDR3 consists of 12 residues. V was clipped by 9 bases and J by 2 bases, with 11 bases between them. TCRdb keeps only in-frame clones here, not all; method: immunoSEQ multiplex PCR. The data show about 58,000 clones, over 80% seen once. The chain links TRBV28 to TRBJ2-7; tentatively, D is TRBD2 (5 bases). The source of this sequence is an adult with an advanced solid tumor such as melanoma, head and neck, liver or kidney cancer. This specimen was CD4+ or CD8+ T cells sorted from blood, taken in a trial of the OX40 agonist ivuxolimab. The CDR3 nucleotides read TGTGCCAGTAGCGCGGTAACCTACGAGCAGTACTTC. This encodes CASSAVTYEQYF.